This T cell receptor (beta chain) was identified during a study of blood T cell repertoires in COVID-19. Study-wide context: T cells, B-cell-depleted T cells, or PBMCs provided the cDNA or gDNA that served as material.

Using immunoSEQ multiplex PCR, the repertoire was profiled, and TCRdb retains in-frame clones only, with some absent. The sample records under 100,000 clones, roughly 80% being singletons. Only one count was recorded for this clone. Sequencing was done on a sample of peripheral blood. This TCR was sampled from a man of 80 years or more with active or convalescent COVID-19.

CDR3 nucleotides: TGTGCCAGCATTCAGGGGGGCGGGCAAAAACTGTTTTTT. It is translated as CASIQGGGQKLFF. This chain joins TRBV6-5 and TRBJ1-4; 7 bases match TRBD1. CDR1 and CDR2 from the germline V gene are MNHEY and SVGAGI. CDR3 length equals 13 residues. Trimming removed 7 bases from V and 9 bases from J; junction bases left unmatched: 8.